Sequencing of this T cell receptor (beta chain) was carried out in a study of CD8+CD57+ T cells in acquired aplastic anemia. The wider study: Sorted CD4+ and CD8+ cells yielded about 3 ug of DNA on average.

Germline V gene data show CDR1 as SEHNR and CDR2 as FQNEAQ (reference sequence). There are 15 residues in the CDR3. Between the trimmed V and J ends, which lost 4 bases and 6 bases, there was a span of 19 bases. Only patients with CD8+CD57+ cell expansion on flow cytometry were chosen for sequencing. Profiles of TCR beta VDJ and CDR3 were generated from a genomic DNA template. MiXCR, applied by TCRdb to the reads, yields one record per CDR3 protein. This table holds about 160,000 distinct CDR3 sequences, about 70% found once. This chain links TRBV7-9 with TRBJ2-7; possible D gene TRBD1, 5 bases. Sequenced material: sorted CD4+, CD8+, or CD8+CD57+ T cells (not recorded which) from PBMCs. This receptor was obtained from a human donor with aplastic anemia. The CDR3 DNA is TGTGCCAGCAGCTGGGGCTCCGCGTCGACCTCCGAGCAGTACTTC. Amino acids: CASSWGSASTSEQYF.